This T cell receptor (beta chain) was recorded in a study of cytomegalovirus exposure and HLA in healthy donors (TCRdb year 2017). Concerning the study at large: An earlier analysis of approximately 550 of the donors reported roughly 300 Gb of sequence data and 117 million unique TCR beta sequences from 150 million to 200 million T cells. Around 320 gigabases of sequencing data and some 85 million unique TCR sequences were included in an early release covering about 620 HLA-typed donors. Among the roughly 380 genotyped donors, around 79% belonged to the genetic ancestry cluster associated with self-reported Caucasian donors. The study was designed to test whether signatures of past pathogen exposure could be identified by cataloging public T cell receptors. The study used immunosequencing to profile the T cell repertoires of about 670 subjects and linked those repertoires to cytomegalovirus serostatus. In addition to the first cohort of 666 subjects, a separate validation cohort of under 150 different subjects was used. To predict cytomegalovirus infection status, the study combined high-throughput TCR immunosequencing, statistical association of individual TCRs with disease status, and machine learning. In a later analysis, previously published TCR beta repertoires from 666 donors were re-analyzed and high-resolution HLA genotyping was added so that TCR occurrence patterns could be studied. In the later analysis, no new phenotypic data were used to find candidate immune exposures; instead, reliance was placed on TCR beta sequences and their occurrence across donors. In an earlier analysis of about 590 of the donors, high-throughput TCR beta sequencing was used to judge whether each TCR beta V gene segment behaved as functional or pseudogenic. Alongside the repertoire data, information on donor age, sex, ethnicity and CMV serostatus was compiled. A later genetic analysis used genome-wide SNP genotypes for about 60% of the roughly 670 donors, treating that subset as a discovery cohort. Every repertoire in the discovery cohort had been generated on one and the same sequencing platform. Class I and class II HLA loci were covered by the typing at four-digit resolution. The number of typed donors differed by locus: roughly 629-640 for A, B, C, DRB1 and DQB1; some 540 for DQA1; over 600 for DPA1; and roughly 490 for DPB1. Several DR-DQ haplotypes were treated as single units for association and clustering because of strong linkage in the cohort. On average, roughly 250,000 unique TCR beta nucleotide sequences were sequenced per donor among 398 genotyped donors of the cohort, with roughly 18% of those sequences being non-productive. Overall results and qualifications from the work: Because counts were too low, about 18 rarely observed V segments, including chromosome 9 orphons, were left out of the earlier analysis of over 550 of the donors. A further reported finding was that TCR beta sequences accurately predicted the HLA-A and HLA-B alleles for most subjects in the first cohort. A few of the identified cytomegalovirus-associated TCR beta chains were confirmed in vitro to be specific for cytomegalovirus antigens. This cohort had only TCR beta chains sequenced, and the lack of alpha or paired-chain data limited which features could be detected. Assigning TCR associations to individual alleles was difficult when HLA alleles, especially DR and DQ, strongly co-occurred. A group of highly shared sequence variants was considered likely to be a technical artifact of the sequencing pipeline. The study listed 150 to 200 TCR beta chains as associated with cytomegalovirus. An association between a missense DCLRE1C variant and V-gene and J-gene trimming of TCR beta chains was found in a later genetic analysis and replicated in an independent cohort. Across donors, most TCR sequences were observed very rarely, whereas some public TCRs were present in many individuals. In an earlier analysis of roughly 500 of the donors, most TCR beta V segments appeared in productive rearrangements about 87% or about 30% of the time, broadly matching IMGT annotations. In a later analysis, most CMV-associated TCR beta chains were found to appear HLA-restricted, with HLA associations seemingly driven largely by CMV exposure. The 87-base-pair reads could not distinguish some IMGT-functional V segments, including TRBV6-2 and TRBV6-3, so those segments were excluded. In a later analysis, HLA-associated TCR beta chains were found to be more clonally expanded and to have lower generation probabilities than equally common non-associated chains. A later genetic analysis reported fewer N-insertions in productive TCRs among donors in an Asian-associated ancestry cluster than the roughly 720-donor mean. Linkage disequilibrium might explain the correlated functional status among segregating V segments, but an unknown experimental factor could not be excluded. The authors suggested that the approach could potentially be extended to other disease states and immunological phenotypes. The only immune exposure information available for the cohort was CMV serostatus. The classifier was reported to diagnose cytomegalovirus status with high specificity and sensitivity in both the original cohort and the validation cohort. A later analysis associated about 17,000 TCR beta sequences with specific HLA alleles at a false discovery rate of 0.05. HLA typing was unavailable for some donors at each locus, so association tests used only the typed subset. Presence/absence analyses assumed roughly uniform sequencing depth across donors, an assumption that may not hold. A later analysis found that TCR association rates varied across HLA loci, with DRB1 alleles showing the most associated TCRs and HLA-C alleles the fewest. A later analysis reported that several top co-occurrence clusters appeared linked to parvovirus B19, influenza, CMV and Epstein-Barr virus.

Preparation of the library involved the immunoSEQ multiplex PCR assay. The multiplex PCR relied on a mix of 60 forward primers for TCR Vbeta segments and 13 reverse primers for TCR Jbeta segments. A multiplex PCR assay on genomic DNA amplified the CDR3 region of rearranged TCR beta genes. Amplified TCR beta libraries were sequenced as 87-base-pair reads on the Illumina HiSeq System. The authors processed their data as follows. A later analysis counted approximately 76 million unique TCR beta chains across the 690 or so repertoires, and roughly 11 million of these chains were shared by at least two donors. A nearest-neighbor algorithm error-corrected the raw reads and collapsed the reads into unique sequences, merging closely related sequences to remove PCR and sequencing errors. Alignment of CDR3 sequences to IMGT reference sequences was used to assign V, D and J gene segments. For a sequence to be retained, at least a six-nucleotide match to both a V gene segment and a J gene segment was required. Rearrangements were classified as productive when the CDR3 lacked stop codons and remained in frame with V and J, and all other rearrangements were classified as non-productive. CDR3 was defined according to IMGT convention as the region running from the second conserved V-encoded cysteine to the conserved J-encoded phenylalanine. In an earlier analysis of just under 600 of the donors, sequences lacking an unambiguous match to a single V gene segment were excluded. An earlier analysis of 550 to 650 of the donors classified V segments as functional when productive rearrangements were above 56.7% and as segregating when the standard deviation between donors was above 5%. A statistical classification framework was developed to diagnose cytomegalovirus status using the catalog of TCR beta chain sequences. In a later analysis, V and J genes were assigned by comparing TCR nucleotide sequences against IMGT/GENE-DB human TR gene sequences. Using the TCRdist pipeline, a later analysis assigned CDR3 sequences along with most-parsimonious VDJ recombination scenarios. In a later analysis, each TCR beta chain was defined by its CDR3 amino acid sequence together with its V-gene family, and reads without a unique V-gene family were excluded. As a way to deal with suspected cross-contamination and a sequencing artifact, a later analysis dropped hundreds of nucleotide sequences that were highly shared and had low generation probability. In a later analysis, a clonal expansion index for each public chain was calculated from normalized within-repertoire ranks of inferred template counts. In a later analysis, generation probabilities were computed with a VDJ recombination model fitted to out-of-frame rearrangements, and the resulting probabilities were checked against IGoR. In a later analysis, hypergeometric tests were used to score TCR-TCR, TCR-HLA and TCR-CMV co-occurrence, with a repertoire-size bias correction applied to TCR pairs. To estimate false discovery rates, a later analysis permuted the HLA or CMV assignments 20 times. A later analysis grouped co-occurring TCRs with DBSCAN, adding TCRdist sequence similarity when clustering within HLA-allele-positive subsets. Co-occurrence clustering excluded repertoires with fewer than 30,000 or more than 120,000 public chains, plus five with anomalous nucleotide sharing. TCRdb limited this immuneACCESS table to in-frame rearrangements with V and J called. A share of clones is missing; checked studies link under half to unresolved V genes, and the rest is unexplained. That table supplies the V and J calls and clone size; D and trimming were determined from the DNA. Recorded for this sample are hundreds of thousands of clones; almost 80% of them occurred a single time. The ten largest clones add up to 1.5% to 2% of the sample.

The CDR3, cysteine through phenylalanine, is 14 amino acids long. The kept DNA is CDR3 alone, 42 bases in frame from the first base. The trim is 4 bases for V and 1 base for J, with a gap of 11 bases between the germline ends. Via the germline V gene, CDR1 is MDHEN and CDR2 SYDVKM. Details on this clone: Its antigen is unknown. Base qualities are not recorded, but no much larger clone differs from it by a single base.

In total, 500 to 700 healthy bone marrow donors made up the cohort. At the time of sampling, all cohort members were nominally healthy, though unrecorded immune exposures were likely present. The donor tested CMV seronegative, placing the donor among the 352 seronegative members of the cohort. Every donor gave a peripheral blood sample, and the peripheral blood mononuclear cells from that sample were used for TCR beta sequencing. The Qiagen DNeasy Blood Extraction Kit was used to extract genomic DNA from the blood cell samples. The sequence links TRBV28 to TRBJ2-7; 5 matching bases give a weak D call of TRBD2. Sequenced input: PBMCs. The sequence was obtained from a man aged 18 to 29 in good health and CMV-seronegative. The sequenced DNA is TGTGCCAGCAGTTCTCACGGGGTTTCCTACGAGCAGTACTTC. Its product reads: CASSSHGVSYEQYF.